The rows below give T cell receptor beta chains drawn from one sample of a study of T cell repertoires in cytomegalovirus infection. TCRdb called the reads again in MiXCR, with one record for every CDR3 protein. The top ten hold approximately 4.2% of the sample, which has about 200,000 distinct CDR3 sequences, 8.5% to 10% seen once. The sample consisted of PBMCs. The receptors shown here come from a human donor in good health (CMV status not recorded). Some clones in this sample may be carry-over from other donors' samples. The conserved cysteine and the conserved F or W are not part of the CDR3 here.

V	J	CDR3
TRBV28	TRBJ1-1	ASSRGQSTYTEAF
TRBV20-1	TRBJ1-2	SARGSPNYGYT
TRBV7-9	TRBJ2-5	ASSTSQGRETQY
TRBV5-4	TRBJ1-2	ASSLIGILGGYT
TRBV7-9	TRBJ1-2	ASSPRTDNYGYT
TRBV7-6	TRBJ1-1	ASSLGGGEPSSEAF
TRBV6-2/TRBV6-3	TRBJ1-5	ASSYTGGWPQH
TRBV7-2	TRBJ2-4	ASSFTTGRAKNIQY
TRBV15	TRBJ1-5	ATSREGDQPQH
TRBV7-2	TRBJ2-2	ASSLDRGPGELF
TRBV28	TRBJ1-4	ASSATNEKLF
TRBV11-1	TRBJ2-3	ASSLIARRDADTQY
TRBV7-2	TRBJ1-2	ASSFKQGEHGYT
TRBV7-2	TRBJ1-4	ASGHRGAGEKLF
TRBV28	TRBJ1-1	ASSLPTGELTEAF
TRBV6-6	TRBJ2-7	ASSYQDREGEQY
TRBV19	TRBJ1-5	ASTPRPGNQPQH
TRBV7-8	TRBJ1-3	ASRTGGPGNTIY
TRBV7-2	TRBJ2-2	ASSLHPTGELF
TRBV6-6	TRBJ2-6	ASSVNSGANVLT
TRBV7-9	TRBJ1-1	ASSQVGGDTEAF
TRBV6-2/TRBV6-3	TRBJ2-7	ASSYGTAVFEQY
TRBV27	TRBJ2-1	ASSYSPGHGPGEQF
TRBV7-6	TRBJ2-4	ASSLGFGDIQY
TRBV6-2/TRBV6-3	TRBJ2-5	ASSPTGPRGAETQY
TRBV5-4	TRBJ1-1	ASRKDRENTEAF
TRBV20-1	TRBJ2-3	SASVAGSTDTQY
TRBV19	TRBJ2-1	ASSPILAGGYNEQF
TRBV28	TRBJ2-5	ASSWGGASQY
TRBV3-1	TRBJ2-1	ASSQDFSGGTDNEQF
TRBV20-1	TRBJ1-2	SASFRGLYGYT
TRBV5-3	TRBJ1-1	ASSLSPPRPGWITEAF
TRBV18	TRBJ1-1	ASSPPGRDEAF
TRBV7-9	TRBJ1-5	ASSASTGGSQPQH
TRBV5-6	TRBJ1-3	ASSPTFRGNTIY
TRBV7-2	TRBJ1-2	ASSPGPHFYGYT
TRBV28	TRBJ2-7	ASSFSSYEQY
TRBV29-1	TRBJ1-1	SVRPRTGNTEAF
TRBV28	TRBJ1-5	ASSLFSGINQPQH
TRBV28	TRBJ1-2	ASSLGQGTTNYGYT